This T cell receptor (beta chain) is drawn from a study of T cell clones after liver transplantation. Overall study: In this trial, immunosuppression withdrawal was attempted within 2 years of liver transplant. Three of eight recipients were HCV-positive; others had non-autoimmune, non-viral indications. Blood was drawn pre-transplant, before withdrawal, and after full or failed withdrawal.

Sorting of unstimulated PBMCs yielded separate CD3+CD4+ and CD3+CD8+ fractions. Here immunoSEQ multiplex PCR was the method, and the copy in TCRdb shows in-frame clones only, minus some. The table lists 70,000 to 85,000 clones, about four fifths of them singletons. The CDR3 is 15 amino acids. The junction had 2 bases not matched to a gene; V was cut back by 0 bases and J by 6 bases. Per the germline V gene, CDR1 is SGHVS and CDR2 is FNYEAQ. The specimen was CD4+ T cells from blood, collected before liver transplant. The rearrangement links TRBV7-6 to TRBJ2-2, with TRBD2 matching over 9 bases. This TCR was sampled from a human donor who received a liver transplant. CDR3 bases: TGTGCCAGCAGCTTAGCGCTAGCGGGATCCGGGGAGCTGTTTTTT. Translation: CASSLALAGSGELFF.